These T cell receptor beta chains were read from a single sample in a study of response to subunit inactivated influenza vaccine. TCRdb recomputed calls from the RT-PCR reads with MiXCR, one row per CDR3 protein. The profile shows more than 500,000 distinct CDR3 sequences, over 9% of them singletons. These data also formed part of another study, on T cells expressing NK-cell markers.

The sample was PBMCs from blood, taken on the day of vaccination. All receptors come from a man aged 45 to 65 who received an inactivated influenza vaccine. Each CDR3 is given with its conserved first and last residue. The order of the fields is J gene, D gene, V gene, clone size, CDR3 DNA, CDR3 protein. The D gene is left open where the match is weak. The size field is filled for only some rows; it gives once, few, many or a size class.

j_gene: TRBJ2-2
d_gene: NA
v_gene: TRBV19
abundance: few
CDR3nt: TGTGCCAGTAGAGGCGGGGAGAACACCGGGGAGCTGTTTTTT
CDR3aa: CASRGGENTGELFF

j_gene: TRBJ1-6
d_gene: NA
v_gene: TRBV12-3/TRBV12-4
abundance: NA
CDR3nt: TGTGCCAGCAGCCTCGATTCGGTTTCACCCCTCCACTTT
CDR3aa: CASSLDSVSPLHF

j_gene: TRBJ1-4
d_gene: NA
v_gene: TRBV2
abundance: few
CDR3nt: TGTGCCAGCAGTGTTTTGCAGGGAGTTAATGAAAAACTGTTTTTT
CDR3aa: CASSVLQGVNEKLFF

j_gene: TRBJ1-1
d_gene: NA
v_gene: TRBV27
abundance: few
CDR3nt: TGTGCCAGCAGTACGTTAGCGGGGGGGAGGGTCGCTGAAGCTTTCTTT
CDR3aa: CASSTLAGGRVAEAFF

j_gene: TRBJ2-1
d_gene: NA
v_gene: TRBV7-2
abundance: few
CDR3nt: TGTGCCAGCAGCTTAGCACAAGACCCTTCCTACAATGAGCAGTTCTTC
CDR3aa: CASSLAQDPSYNEQFF

j_gene: TRBJ2-7
d_gene: TRBD1
v_gene: TRBV4-3
abundance: few
CDR3nt: TGCGCCAGCAGCCAAAACAGGGGCGAGACCTACGAGCAGTACTTC
CDR3aa: CASSQNRGETYEQYF

j_gene: TRBJ2-3
d_gene: NA
v_gene: TRBV20-1
abundance: few
CDR3nt: TGCAGTGCCCCCGTCGGGACTCACGCCCTCACAGATACGCAGTATTTT
CDR3aa: CSAPVGTHALTDTQYF

j_gene: TRBJ2-3
d_gene: TRBD1
v_gene: TRBV20-1
abundance: few
CDR3nt: TGCAGTGCTAGAGATGGGACAGGGCGAGATACGCAGTATTTT
CDR3aa: CSARDGTGRDTQYF

j_gene: TRBJ2-7
d_gene: TRBD2
v_gene: TRBV5-1
abundance: NA
CDR3nt: TGCGCCAGCAGCTTGTCTAGCGGGAGGGCCTACGAGCAGTACTTC
CDR3aa: CASSLSSGRAYEQYF

j_gene: TRBJ1-2
d_gene: NA
v_gene: TRBV2
abundance: few
CDR3nt: TGTGCCAGCAGTGAATTGGTCAACTATGGCTACACCTTC
CDR3aa: CASSELVNYGYTF

j_gene: TRBJ2-7
d_gene: TRBD1
v_gene: TRBV7-9
abundance: NA
CDR3nt: TGTGCCAGCAGCTACCCGGACAGGGGGCTGTACGAGCAGTACTTC
CDR3aa: CASSYPDRGLYEQYF

j_gene: TRBJ2-7
d_gene: NA
v_gene: TRBV11-2
abundance: few
CDR3nt: TGTGCCAGCAGCTTATCCGCCGGGCCCTCCTACGAGCAGTACTTC
CDR3aa: CASSLSAGPSYEQYF

j_gene: TRBJ2-7
d_gene: NA
v_gene: TRBV29-1
abundance: few
CDR3nt: TGCAGCCCCCCCGGGGGAGATGTATGGGACGAGCAGTACTTC
CDR3aa: CSPPGGDVWDEQYF

j_gene: TRBJ1-4
d_gene: NA
v_gene: TRBV29-1
abundance: NA
CDR3nt: TGCAGCGTTAGTTCGGGGGCAGGACGAGAAAAACTGTTTTTT
CDR3aa: CSVSSGAGREKLFF

j_gene: TRBJ2-7
d_gene: NA
v_gene: TRBV4-1
abundance: few
CDR3nt: TGCGCCAGCAGCCAAGATTGGGGGTTAAGGTCCTACGAGCAGTACTTC
CDR3aa: CASSQDWGLRSYEQYF

j_gene: TRBJ2-7
d_gene: NA
v_gene: TRBV4-2
abundance: NA
CDR3nt: TGTGCCAGCAGCCAGCCCCAGATGGGGTCGGGCTCCTACGAGCAGTACTTC
CDR3aa: CASSQPQMGSGSYEQYF

j_gene: TRBJ2-1
d_gene: NA
v_gene: TRBV28
abundance: NA
CDR3nt: TGTGCCAGCAGTTTACCCGCCGCGAAGCAGTTCTTC
CDR3aa: CASSLPAAKQFF

j_gene: TRBJ2-5
d_gene: TRBD2
v_gene: TRBV5-1
abundance: few
CDR3nt: TGCGCCAGCAGCCAAGCCCTGTCCGGGGGGGAGACCCAGTACTTC
CDR3aa: CASSQALSGGETQYF

j_gene: TRBJ2-2
d_gene: TRBD1
v_gene: TRBV12-3/TRBV12-4
abundance: few
CDR3nt: TGTGCCAGCAGTTTTAGGGCAGGGGGTATCGGGGAGCTGTTTTTT
CDR3aa: CASSFRAGGIGELFF

j_gene: TRBJ2-7
d_gene: NA
v_gene: TRBV6-1
abundance: NA
CDR3nt: TGTGCCAGCAGTGCGGCGGGTCCCTCCTACGAGCAGTACTTC
CDR3aa: CASSAAGPSYEQYF

j_gene: TRBJ2-1
d_gene: NA
v_gene: TRBV5-8
abundance: many
CDR3nt: TGTGCCAGCAGCAAGGCCCGATCTAGGTCCTACAATGAGCAGTTCTTC
CDR3aa: CASSKARSRSYNEQFF

j_gene: TRBJ2-7
d_gene: NA
v_gene: TRBV7-7
abundance: NA
CDR3nt: TGTGCTAGCAGCTTCACGAAAGGGGGGAACCTCTCCTACGAGCAGTACTTC
CDR3aa: CASSFTKGGNLSYEQYF

j_gene: TRBJ2-7
d_gene: TRBD1
v_gene: TRBV28
abundance: few
CDR3nt: TGTGCCACCGAAGGACAGGGGTACGAGCAGTACTTC
CDR3aa: CATEGQGYEQYF

j_gene: TRBJ1-5
d_gene: NA
v_gene: TRBV12-3/TRBV12-4
abundance: NA
CDR3nt: TGTGCCAGCAGTTTGCGGAGGAGGAATCAGCCCCAGCATTTT
CDR3aa: CASSLRRRNQPQHF

j_gene: TRBJ2-2
d_gene: TRBD1
v_gene: TRBV7-9
abundance: many
CDR3nt: TGTGCCAGCAGAACATGGCAGGGGGCTTACACCGGGGAGCTGTTTTTT
CDR3aa: CASRTWQGAYTGELFF

j_gene: TRBJ2-1
d_gene: TRBD1
v_gene: TRBV9
abundance: few
CDR3nt: TGTGCCAGCAGCGTGACAGGGGAATCAATCCATGAGCAGTTCTTC
CDR3aa: CASSVTGESIHEQFF

j_gene: TRBJ2-7
d_gene: NA
v_gene: TRBV5-1
abundance: NA
CDR3nt: TGCGCCAGCAGCTTGGAAACAGGGTCTCCTCCCTACGAGCAGTACTTC
CDR3aa: CASSLETGSPPYEQYF

j_gene: TRBJ1-1
d_gene: NA
v_gene: TRBV27
abundance: NA
CDR3nt: TGTGCCAGCAGTTACGGAACGAACACTGAAGCTTTCTTT
CDR3aa: CASSYGTNTEAFF

j_gene: TRBJ2-5
d_gene: TRBD2
v_gene: TRBV10-2
abundance: NA
CDR3nt: TGCGCCAGCAGTTGGACTAGCGGGGGCCCCCAAGAGACCCAGTACTTC
CDR3aa: CASSWTSGGPQETQYF

j_gene: TRBJ1-1
d_gene: NA
v_gene: TRBV27
abundance: few
CDR3nt: TGTGCCAGCAGACCGATTGCAGGGAGCACTGAAGCTTTCTTT
CDR3aa: CASRPIAGSTEAFF

j_gene: TRBJ1-1
d_gene: NA
v_gene: TRBV6-1
abundance: NA
CDR3nt: TGTGCCAGCAGCCGGGGGTTTTTGGACACTGAAGCTTTCTTT
CDR3aa: CASSRGFLDTEAFF

j_gene: TRBJ1-3
d_gene: NA
v_gene: TRBV7-6
abundance: NA
CDR3nt: TGTGCCAGCAGCTTGAAAGTGGCGCAGGGTTTAGGAAACACCATATATTTT
CDR3aa: CASSLKVAQGLGNTIYF

j_gene: TRBJ2-1
d_gene: NA
v_gene: TRBV2
abundance: few
CDR3nt: TGTGCCAGCAGTGATAGGCCAGGGCGCTACAATGAGCAGTTCTTC
CDR3aa: CASSDRPGRYNEQFF

j_gene: TRBJ2-1
d_gene: TRBD2
v_gene: TRBV6-1
abundance: NA
CDR3nt: TGTGCCAGCAGTGCGGTACCTAGCGGGCCGACCTACAATGAGCAGTTCTTC
CDR3aa: CASSAVPSGPTYNEQFF

j_gene: TRBJ2-3
d_gene: NA
v_gene: TRBV29-1
abundance: few
CDR3nt: TGCAGCGTTGACAAAGGGGCCCTCACAGATACGCAGTATTTT
CDR3aa: CSVDKGALTDTQYF

j_gene: TRBJ2-5
d_gene: TRBD1
v_gene: TRBV29-1
abundance: few
CDR3nt: TGCAGCGTTGGGGACAGGGAGTACTTC
CDR3aa: CSVGDREYF

j_gene: TRBJ2-3
d_gene: NA
v_gene: TRBV4-3
abundance: many
CDR3nt: TGCGCCAGCAGCCAGGTTTTGGGGGGCAGGACAGATACGCAGTATTTT
CDR3aa: CASSQVLGGRTDTQYF

j_gene: TRBJ2-1
d_gene: NA
v_gene: TRBV29-1
abundance: many
CDR3nt: TGCAGCGTTGATGGTGGGAGGACCTACAATGAGCAGTTCTTC
CDR3aa: CSVDGGRTYNEQFF

j_gene: TRBJ2-6
d_gene: NA
v_gene: TRBV28
abundance: many
CDR3nt: TGTGCCAGCAGCGTCCCTGAAGGCGTCCTGACTTTC
CDR3aa: CASSVPEGVLTF

j_gene: TRBJ1-1
d_gene: NA
v_gene: TRBV7-2
abundance: few
CDR3nt: TGTGCCAGCAGCTTAAAGTCTTACATGAACACTGAAGCTTTCTTT
CDR3aa: CASSLKSYMNTEAFF

j_gene: TRBJ2-3
d_gene: TRBD1
v_gene: TRBV12-3/TRBV12-4
abundance: NA
CDR3nt: TGTGCCAGCAGTTCCGGGGACAGGGAGGCAGATACGCAGTATTTT
CDR3aa: CASSSGDREADTQYF

j_gene: TRBJ2-1
d_gene: NA
v_gene: TRBV5-1
abundance: NA
CDR3nt: TGCGCCAGCAGCGTGAGGGGCGCAGGGGGGGACAATGAGCAGTTCTTC
CDR3aa: CASSVRGAGGDNEQFF

j_gene: TRBJ2-1
d_gene: TRBD2
v_gene: TRBV10-3
abundance: few
CDR3nt: TGTGCCATCGCCGCTCTAGCGGGAGGTCCCAATGAGCAGTTCTTC
CDR3aa: CAIAALAGGPNEQFF

j_gene: TRBJ1-1
d_gene: NA
v_gene: TRBV6-4
abundance: many
CDR3nt: TGTGCCAGCCACAGCGACAGGAACACTGAAGCTTTCTTT
CDR3aa: CASHSDRNTEAFF

j_gene: TRBJ2-7
d_gene: NA
v_gene: TRBV29-1
abundance: few
CDR3nt: TGCAGCGTTGTCCCAATGGACAAGACCTACGAGCAGTACTTC
CDR3aa: CSVVPMDKTYEQYF

j_gene: TRBJ2-1
d_gene: TRBD2
v_gene: TRBV7-2
abundance: few
CDR3nt: TGTGCCAGCAGCCCTAGCGGGAGGGGAGGTAATGAGCAGTTCTTC
CDR3aa: CASSPSGRGGNEQFF

j_gene: TRBJ1-5
d_gene: NA
v_gene: TRBV4-1
abundance: NA
CDR3nt: TGCGCCAGCAGCCAAGTTCAAAGGAACAGGGCAGAGCCCCAGCATTTT
CDR3aa: CASSQVQRNRAEPQHF

j_gene: TRBJ2-1
d_gene: TRBD1
v_gene: TRBV11-2
abundance: NA
CDR3nt: TGTGCCAGCAGCTTCAACGGACAGGTAGCTGGCTACAATGAGCAGTTCTTC
CDR3aa: CASSFNGQVAGYNEQFF

j_gene: TRBJ2-1
d_gene: TRBD1
v_gene: TRBV10-3
abundance: NA
CDR3nt: TGTGCCATCAGTGTTGACAGGGGGTCTGATGAGCAGGTCTTC
CDR3aa: CAISVDRGSDEQVF